This paragraph reports one T cell receptor (beta chain). Antigen: not known. The data belong to a study of T cell responses to AZD1222 COVID-19 vaccine. Study results and limitations: Across the whole spike, CD4 TCRs peaked at regions 160-218 and 743-854. White British ancestry dominated among donors, who included more females, and clonal diversity was possibly underestimated. The reported proportion of spike-specific TCRs targeting unmutated variant regions was nearly half. Only five to seven AZD1222 recipients were seropositive at baseline.

TCRdb's copy holds only in-frame clones and misses some; the assay was immunoSEQ multiplex PCR. The sample holds just under 55,000 clones, roughly 85% seen once. V was clipped by 6 bases and J by 5 bases; unmatched bases: 6. The CDR3 has 14 residues. CDR1 and CDR2 from the germline V gene are MDHEN and SYDVKM. The chain combines TRBV28 with TRBJ1-4; 7 bases agree with TRBD1. Sequenced material: peripheral blood, taken on day 0 of AZD1222 vaccination. The receptor's source is an adult in good health. The CDR3 sequence: CASSHGTENEKLFF. The CDR3 DNA reads as TGTGCCAGCAGCCATGGGACAGAGAATGAAAAACTGTTTTTT. Based on the CDR3 plus reference TRBV28 and TRBJ1-4, the full variable domain is DVKVTQSSRYLVKRTGEKVFLECVQDMDHENMFWYRQDPGLGLRLIYFSYDVKMKEKGDIPEGYSVSREKKERFSLILESASTNQTSMYLCASSHGTENEKLFFGSGTQLSVL.